This T cell receptor (beta chain) derives from a study of vaccination and CD4 T cells after COVID-19. Study-level information: Once diagnosed, patients had post-COVID samples drawn a median around 110 days later (range 35 to 161). Post-vaccine specimens were obtained a median around 72 days after dose two (range 14 to 241).

The treatment is: roughly 11-day PBMC culture with coronavirus spike peptide pools or control peptides (ViraFEST assay). A note on this clonotype: Its target is unknown.

CDR1 and CDR2 from the germline V gene are LNHNV and YYDKDF (reference sequence). The CDR3 length is 16 residues. V gave up 2 bases and J gave up 5 bases, with 18 bases separating them. The Oncomine TCR Beta short-read assay was applied to DNA of cultured CD4+ T cells. TCRdb re-called the PCR reads through MiXCR, storing one row per CDR3 protein. The repertoire holds roughly 20,000 distinct CDR3 sequences, with approximately 50% as singletons. The sequence came from a human donor with COVID-19. The chain combines TRBV15 with TRBJ1-1, with a possible D match to TRBD1 (6 bases). The sample was cultured CD4+ T cells from blood. The CDR3 loop is CATSRPTGSGGTEAFF. The CDR3 DNA reads as TGTGCCACCAGCAGACCTACAGGGAGCGGGGGGACTGAAGCTTTCTTT.